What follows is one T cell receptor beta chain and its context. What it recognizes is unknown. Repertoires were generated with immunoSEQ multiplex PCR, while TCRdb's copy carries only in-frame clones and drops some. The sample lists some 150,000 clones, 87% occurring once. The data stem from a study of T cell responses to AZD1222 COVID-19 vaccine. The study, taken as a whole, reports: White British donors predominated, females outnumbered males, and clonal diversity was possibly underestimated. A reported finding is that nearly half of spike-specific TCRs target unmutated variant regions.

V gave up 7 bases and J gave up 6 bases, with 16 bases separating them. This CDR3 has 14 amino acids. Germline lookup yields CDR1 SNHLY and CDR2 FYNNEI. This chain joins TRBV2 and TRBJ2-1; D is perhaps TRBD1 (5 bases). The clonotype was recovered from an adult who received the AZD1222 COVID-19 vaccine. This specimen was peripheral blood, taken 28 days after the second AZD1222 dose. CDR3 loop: CASTKGVVGNEQFF. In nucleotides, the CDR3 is TGTGCCAGCACCAAAGGGGTCGTGGGCAATGAGCAGTTCTTC.